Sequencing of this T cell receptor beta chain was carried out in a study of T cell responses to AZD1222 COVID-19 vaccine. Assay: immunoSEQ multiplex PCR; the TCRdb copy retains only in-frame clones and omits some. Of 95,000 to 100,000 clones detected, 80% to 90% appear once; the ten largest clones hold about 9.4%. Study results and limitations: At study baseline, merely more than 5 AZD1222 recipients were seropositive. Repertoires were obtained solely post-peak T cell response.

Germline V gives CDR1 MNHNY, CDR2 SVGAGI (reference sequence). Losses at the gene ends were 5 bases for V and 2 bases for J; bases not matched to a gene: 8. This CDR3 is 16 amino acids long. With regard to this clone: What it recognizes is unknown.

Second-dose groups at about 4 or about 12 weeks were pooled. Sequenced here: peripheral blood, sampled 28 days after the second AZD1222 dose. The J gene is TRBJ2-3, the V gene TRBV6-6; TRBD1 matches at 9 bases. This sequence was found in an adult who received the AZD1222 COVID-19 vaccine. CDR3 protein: CASSRFGQGNTDTQYF. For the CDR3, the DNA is TGTGCCAGCAGTCGGTTCGGACAGGGGAACACAGATACGCAGTATTTT.